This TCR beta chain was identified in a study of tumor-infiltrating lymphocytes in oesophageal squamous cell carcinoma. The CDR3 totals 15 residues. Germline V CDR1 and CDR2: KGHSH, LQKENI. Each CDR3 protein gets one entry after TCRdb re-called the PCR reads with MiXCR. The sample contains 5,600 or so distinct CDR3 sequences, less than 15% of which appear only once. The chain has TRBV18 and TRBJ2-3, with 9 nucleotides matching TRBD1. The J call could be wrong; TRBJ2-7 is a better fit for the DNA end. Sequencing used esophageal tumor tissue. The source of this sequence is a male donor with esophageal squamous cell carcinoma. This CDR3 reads CASSRDRGIYNEQYF. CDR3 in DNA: TGTGCCAGCTCCCGCGACAGGGGGATATACAATGAGCAGTACTTC.